This TCR beta chain stems from a study of cytomegalovirus exposure and HLA in healthy donors. Findings of the study overall: In a later analysis, a missense DCLRE1C variant was linked to TCR beta V- and J-gene trimming. TCR sequences were mostly rare, though some public TCRs occurred in many donors.

In the case of this clone: Its specificity is not known.

It was with 60 Vbeta and 13 Jbeta primers that the PCR ran. Clones were read by immunoSEQ multiplex PCR, and TCRdb kept only the in-frame ones, dropping some. The sample yields over 150,000 clones, 78% seen once. V dropped 3 bases and J dropped 1 base, with 13 bases sitting between them. Germline assignment: CDR1 LNHDA and CDR2 SQIVND (reference sequence). This CDR3 spans 15 amino acids. The chain is built from TRBV19 and TRBJ2-7; D ambiguous. Specimen: PBMCs. This clonotype was sampled from a woman aged 50 to 65 in good health and CMV-seropositive. CDR3 sequence (DNA): TGTGCCAGTAGTATTGGCGGAACTGTATCCTACGAGCAGTACTTC. Protein: CASSIGGTVSYEQYF.